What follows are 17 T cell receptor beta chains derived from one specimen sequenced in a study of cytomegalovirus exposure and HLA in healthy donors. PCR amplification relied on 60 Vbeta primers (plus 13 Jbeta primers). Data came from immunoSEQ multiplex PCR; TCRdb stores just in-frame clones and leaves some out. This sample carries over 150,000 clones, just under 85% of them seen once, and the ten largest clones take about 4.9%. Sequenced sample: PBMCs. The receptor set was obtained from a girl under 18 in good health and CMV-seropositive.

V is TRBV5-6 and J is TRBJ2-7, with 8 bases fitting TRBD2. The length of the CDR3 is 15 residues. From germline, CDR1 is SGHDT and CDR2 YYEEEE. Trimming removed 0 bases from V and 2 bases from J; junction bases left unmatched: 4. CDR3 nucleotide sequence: TGTGCCAGCAGCTTGGAGGGTAGCGGGGCCTACGAGCAGTACTTC. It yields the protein CASSLEGSGAYEQYF.

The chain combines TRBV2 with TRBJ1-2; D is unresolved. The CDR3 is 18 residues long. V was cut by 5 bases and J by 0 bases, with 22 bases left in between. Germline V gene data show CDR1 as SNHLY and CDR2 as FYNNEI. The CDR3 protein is CASSSLTRYSLANYGYTF. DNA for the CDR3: TGTGCCAGCAGTTCCCTGACGCGCTACAGCTTGGCTAACTATGGCTACACCTTC.

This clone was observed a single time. Written as DNA, the CDR3 is TGCGGCGCCCCTTGGACAGAAGATGGCTACACCTTC. Translation gives CGAPWTEDGYTF. The chain has TRBV29-1 and TRBJ1-2; possibly TRBD1 for D (6 bases). CDR3 length equals 12 residues. CDR1 is SQVTM and CDR2 is ANQGSEA in the germline V gene.

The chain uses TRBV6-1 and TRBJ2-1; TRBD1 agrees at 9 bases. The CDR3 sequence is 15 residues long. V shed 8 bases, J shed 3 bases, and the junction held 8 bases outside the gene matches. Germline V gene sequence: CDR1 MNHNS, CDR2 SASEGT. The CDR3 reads CASSGTGFNYNEQFF. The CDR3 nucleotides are TGTGCCAGCTCAGGGACAGGGTTTAACTACAATGAGCAGTTCTTC.

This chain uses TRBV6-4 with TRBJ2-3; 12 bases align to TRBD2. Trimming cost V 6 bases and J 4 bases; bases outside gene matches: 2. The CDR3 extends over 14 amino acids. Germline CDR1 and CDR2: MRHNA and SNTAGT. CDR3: CASRASGGADTQYF. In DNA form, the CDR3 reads TGTGCCAGCAGAGCTAGCGGGGGGGCAGATACGCAGTATTTT.

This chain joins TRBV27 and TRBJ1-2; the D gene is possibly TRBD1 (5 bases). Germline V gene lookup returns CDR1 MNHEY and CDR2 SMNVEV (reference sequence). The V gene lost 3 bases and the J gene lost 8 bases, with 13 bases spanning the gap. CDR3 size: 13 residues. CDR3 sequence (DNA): TGTGCCAGCAGTTTGGAGGGGAGAGGCGGCTACACCTTC. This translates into CASSLEGRGGYTF.

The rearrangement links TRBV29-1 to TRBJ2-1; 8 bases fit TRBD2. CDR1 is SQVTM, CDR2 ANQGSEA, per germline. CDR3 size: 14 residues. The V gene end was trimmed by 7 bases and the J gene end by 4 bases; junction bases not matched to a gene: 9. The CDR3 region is CSARGLGGYNEQFF. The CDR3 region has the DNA TGCAGCGCCAGGGGACTAGGGGGGTACAATGAGCAGTTCTTC.

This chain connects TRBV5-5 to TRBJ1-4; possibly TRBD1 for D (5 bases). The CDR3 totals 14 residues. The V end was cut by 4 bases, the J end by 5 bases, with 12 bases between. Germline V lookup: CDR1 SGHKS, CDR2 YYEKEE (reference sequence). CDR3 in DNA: TGTGCCAGCAGCCTAGGGGCCCCGAATGAAAAACTGTTTTTT. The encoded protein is CASSLGAPNEKLFF.

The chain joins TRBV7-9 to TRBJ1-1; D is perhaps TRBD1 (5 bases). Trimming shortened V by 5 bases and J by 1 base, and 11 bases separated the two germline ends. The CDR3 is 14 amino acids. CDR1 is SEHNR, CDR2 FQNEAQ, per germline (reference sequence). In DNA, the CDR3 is TGTGCCAGCAGCCACACGACAGAGAACACTGAAGCTTTCTTT. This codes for CASSHTTENTEAFF.

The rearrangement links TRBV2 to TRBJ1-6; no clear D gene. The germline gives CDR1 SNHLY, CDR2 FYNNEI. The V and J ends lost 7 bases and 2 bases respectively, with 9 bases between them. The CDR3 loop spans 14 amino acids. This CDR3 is CASNGLTYNSPLHF. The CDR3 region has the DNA TGTGCCAGCAACGGGTTAACCTATAATTCACCCCTCCACTTT.

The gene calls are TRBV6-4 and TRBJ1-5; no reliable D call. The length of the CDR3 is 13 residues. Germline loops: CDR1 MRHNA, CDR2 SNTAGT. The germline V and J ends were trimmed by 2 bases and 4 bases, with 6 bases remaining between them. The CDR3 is CASSDDGNQPQHF. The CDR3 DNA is TGTGCCAGCAGTGACGACGGGAATCAGCCCCAGCATTTT.

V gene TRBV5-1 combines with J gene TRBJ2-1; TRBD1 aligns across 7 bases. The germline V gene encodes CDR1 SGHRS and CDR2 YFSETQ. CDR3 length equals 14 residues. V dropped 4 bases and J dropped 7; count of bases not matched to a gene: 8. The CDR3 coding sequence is TGCGCCAGCAGCCCGGGACAGATCAAAAATGAGCAGTTCTTC. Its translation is CASSPGQIKNEQFF.

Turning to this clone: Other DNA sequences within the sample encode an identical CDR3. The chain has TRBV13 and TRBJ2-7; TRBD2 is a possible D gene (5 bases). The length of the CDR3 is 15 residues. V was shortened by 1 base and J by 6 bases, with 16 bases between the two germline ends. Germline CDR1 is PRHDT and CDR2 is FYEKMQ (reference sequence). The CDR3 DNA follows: TGTGCCAGCAGCTTAGCTGTGGAGGAAGAAGGCGAGCAGTACTTC. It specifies CASSLAVEEEGEQYF.

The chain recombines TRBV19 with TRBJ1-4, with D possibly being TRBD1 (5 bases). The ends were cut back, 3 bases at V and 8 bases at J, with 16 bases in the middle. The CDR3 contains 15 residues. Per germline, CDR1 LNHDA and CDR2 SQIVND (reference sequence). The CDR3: CASSMRRGVGEKLFF. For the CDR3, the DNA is TGTGCCAGTAGTATGCGCCGGGGGGTCGGGGAAAAACTGTTTTTT. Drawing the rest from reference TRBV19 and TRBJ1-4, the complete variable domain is DGGITQSPKYLFRKEGQNVTLSCEQNLNHDAMYWYRQDPGQGLRLIYYSQIVNDFQKGDIAEGYSVSREKKESFPLTVTSAQKNPTAFYLCASSMRRGVGEKLFFGSGTQLSVL.

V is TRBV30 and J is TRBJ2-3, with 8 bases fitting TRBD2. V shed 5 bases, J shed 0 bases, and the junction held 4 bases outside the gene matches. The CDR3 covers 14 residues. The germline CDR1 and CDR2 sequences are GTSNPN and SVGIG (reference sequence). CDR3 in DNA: TGTGCCTGGGCCGTAGCGGGAAGCACAGATACGCAGTATTTT. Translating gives CAWAVAGSTDTQYF.

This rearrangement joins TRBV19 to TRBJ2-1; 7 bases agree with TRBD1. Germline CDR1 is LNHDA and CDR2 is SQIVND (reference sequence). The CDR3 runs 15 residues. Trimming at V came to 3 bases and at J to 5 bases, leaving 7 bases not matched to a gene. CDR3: CASSIGRTGDNEQFF. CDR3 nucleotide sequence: TGTGCCAGTAGTATTGGTAGGACAGGAGACAATGAGCAGTTCTTC.

DNA for the CDR3: TGTGCCAGCAGTTTGGACAGGGGGCTGGGTCAGCCCCAGCATTTT. As protein: CASSLDRGLGQPQHF. V usage is TRBV27 and J usage is TRBJ1-5; TRBD1 matches 11 bases. V dropped 3 bases and J dropped 6; count of bases not matched to a gene: 4. Germline CDR1 is MNHEY and CDR2 is SMNVEV (reference sequence). CDR3 size: 15 residues.